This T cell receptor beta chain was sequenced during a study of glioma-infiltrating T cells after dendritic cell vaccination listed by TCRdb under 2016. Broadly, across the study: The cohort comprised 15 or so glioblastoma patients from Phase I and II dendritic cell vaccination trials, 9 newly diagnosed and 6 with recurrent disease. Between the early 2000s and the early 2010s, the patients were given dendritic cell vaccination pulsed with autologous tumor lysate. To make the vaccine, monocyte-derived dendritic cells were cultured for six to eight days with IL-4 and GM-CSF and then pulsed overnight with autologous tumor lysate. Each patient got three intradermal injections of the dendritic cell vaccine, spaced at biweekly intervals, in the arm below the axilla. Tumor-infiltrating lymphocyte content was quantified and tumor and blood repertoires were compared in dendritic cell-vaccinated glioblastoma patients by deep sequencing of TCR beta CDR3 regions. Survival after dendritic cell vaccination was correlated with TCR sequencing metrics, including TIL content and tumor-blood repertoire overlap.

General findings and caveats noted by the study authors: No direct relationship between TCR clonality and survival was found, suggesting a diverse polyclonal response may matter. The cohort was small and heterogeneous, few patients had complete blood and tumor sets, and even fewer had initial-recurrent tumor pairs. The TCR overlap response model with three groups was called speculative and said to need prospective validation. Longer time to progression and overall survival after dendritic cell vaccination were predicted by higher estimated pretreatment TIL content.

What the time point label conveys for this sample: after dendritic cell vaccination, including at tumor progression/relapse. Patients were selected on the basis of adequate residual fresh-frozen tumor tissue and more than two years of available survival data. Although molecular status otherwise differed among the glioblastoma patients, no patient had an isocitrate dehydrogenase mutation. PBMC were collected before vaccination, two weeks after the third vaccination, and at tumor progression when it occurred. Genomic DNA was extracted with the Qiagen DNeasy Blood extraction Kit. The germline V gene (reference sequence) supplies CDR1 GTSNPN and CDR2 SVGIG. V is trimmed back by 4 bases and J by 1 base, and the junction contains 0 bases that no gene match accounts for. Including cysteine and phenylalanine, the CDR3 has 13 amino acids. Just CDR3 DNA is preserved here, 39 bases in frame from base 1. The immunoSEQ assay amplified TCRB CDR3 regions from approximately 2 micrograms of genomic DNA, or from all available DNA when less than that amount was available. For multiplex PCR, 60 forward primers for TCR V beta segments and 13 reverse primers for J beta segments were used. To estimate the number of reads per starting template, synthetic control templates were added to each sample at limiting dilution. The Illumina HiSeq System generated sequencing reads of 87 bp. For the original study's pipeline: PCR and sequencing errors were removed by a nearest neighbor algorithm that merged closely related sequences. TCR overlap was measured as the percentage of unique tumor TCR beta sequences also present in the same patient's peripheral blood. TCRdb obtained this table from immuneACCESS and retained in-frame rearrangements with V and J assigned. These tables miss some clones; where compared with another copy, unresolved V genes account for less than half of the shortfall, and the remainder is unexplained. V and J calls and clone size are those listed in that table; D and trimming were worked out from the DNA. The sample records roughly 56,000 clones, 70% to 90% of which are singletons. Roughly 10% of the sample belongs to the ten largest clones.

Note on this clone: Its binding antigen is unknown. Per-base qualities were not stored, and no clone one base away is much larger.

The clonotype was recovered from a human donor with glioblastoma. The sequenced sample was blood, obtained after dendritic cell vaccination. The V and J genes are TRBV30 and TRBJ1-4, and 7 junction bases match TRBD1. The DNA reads TGTGCCTGGAACAGGGGAACTAATGAAAAACTGTTTTTT. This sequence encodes CAWNRGTNEKLFF. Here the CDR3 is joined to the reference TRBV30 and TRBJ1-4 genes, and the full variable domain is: SQTIHQWPATLVQPVGSPLSLECTVEGTSNPNLYWYRQAAGRGLQLLFYSVGIGQISSEVPQNLSASRPQDRQFILSSKKLLLSDSGFYLCAWNRGTNEKLFFGSGTQLSVL.